The 10 T cell receptor beta chains given below trace back to one sample, sequenced in a study of cytomegalovirus exposure and HLA in healthy donors. The PCR ran on 60 Vbeta and 13 Jbeta primers. TCRdb's copy holds only in-frame clones and misses some; the assay was immunoSEQ multiplex PCR. This table has 150,000 to 200,000 clones, approximately 85% appearing once. What was sequenced was PBMCs. All receptors come from a girl between 5 and 17 years old in good health and CMV-seropositive.

DNA of the CDR3: TGTGCCAGCAGCGTACAGGGGGCCAGTGTCACCGGGGAGCTGTTTTTT. Amino acid sequence: CASSVQGASVTGELFF. The chain recombines TRBV11-2 with TRBJ2-2; 9 nucleotides line up with TRBD1. The CDR3 is 16 amino acids. Trimming removed 5 bases from V and 4 bases from J; junction bases left unmatched: 8. Germline CDR1 is SGHAT and CDR2 is FQNNGV.

V gene TRBV4-2 combines with J gene TRBJ1-5; 8 bases fit TRBD1. V shed 3 bases and J 3 bases; nucleotides not matched to a gene: 22. The CDR3 is 21 amino acids. Germline CDR1 reads LGHNA; CDR2 reads YNFKEQ. The CDR3 DNA is TGTGCCAGCAGCCAGGGCAGGGGGCTTGGGGCCTCGGGCCCCTTCAATCAGCCCCAGCATTTT. Protein: CASSQGRGLGASGPFNQPQHF.

V is TRBV7-8 and J is TRBJ1-5, with a weak D call TRBD1 (6 bases). Trimming cost V 5 bases and J 3 bases, with 11 bases left between them. The CDR3 runs to 14 residues. The V gene's germline CDR1 is SGHVS and CDR2 FQNEAQ. The CDR3 loop reads CASSPTGLNQPQHF. The CDR3 bases are TGTGCCAGCAGCCCGACAGGACTCAATCAGCCCCAGCATTTT.

The chain combines TRBV29-1 with TRBJ1-2, with D perhaps TRBD1 (6 bases). V lost 6 bases, J lost 1 base, and 12 bases lay in between. CDR1 SQVTM and CDR2 ANQGSEA come from the germline V gene. The CDR3 totals 13 residues. The CDR3, as DNA: TGCAGCGTCAAGACAGGCAATAACTATGGCTACACCTTC. Translated: CSVKTGNNYGYTF.

The chain has TRBV7-9 and TRBJ1-1; D is perhaps TRBD1 (6 bases). The CDR3 runs 13 residues. Germline V gives CDR1 SEHNR, CDR2 FQNEAQ (reference sequence). V lost 5 bases and J lost 10, with 17 bases in between. CDR3 loop: CASSQTGPLGAFF. DNA for the CDR3: TGTGCCAGCAGCCAGACAGGACCCTTGGGAGCTTTCTTT.

The rearrangement joins TRBV2 to TRBJ1-2; 7 bases agree with TRBD1. With V trimmed by 8 bases and J by 4 bases, 7 bases remained unmatched. Germline V gene lookup returns CDR1 SNHLY and CDR2 FYNNEI. The CDR3 has 13 residues. Here the CDR3 reads CASLDRMAYGYTF. As DNA, the CDR3 is TGTGCCAGCCTGGACAGGATGGCCTATGGCTACACCTTC.

The chain recombines TRBV2 with TRBJ2-7, with D maybe TRBD1 (6 bases). The CDR3 length is 14 residues. Germline V gene data show CDR1 as SNHLY and CDR2 as FYNNEI. V dropped 4 bases and J dropped 0 bases, with 10 bases sitting between them. The CDR3 nucleotides are TGTGCCAGCAGTGGACAGGCCTTCTCCTACGAGCAGTACTTC. Its translation: CASSGQAFSYEQYF.

This rearrangement joins TRBV7-9 to TRBJ2-7; 7 nucleotides align to TRBD1. CDR1 and CDR2 from the germline V gene are SEHNR and FQNEAQ (reference sequence). The CDR3 contains 14 residues. The J segment lost 2 bases and the V segment lost 5 bases, leaving 6 bases of the junction unmatched. CDR3 sequence reads: CASSLGQEPYEQYF. The CDR3 nucleotides are TGTGCCAGCAGCCTAGGACAGGAACCCTACGAGCAGTACTTC.

The CDR3: CASSLTGVGTDTQYF. CDR3 coding DNA: TGTGCCAGCAGCTTAACGGGAGTGGGCACAGATACGCAGTATTTT. This sequence joins TRBV7-3 and TRBJ2-3, with TRBD2 as a possible D gene (5 bases). Germline V gene lookup returns CDR1 SGHTA and CDR2 FQGTGA. V shed 0 bases and J shed 1 base, with 8 bases lying between them. The CDR3 length is 15 residues.

The rearrangement joins TRBV15 to TRBJ1-4; tentatively, D is TRBD1 (6 bases). The CDR3 is 16 residues long. CDR1 LNHNV and CDR2 YYDKDF come from the germline V gene (reference sequence). V lost 0 bases to trimming and J lost 4 bases, with 12 bases between them. This CDR3 is CATSREGARFNEKLFF. The CDR3 DNA follows: TGTGCCACCAGCAGAGAGGGGGCGCGCTTTAATGAAAAACTGTTTTTT.